Sequencing of this T cell receptor beta chain was carried out in a study of T cell repertoires in cytomegalovirus infection. Study conclusions and caveats: The ex vivo response showed dominance by HLA-C-restricted CMV-specific TCR beta clonotypes.

Germline V gene lookup returns CDR1 MNHEY and CDR2 SVGAGI. The CDR3 spans 13 residues. V lost 2 bases to trimming and J lost 5 bases, with 7 bases between them. Each CDR3 protein is one row after TCRdb ran MiXCR on the reads. The table has 45,000 to 50,000 distinct CDR3 sequences, approximately 19% seen once; the top ten hold approximately 53%. At least ten counts were recorded for this clonotype. The antigen is undetermined. J is TRBJ1-5 and V is TRBV6-5; no clear D. Sequenced here: CD8+ T cells from cultured PBMCs, sampled from culture after CMV antigen stimulation. This sequence originates from a human donor in good health (CMV status not recorded). Some clones in this sample may be carry-over from other donors' samples. CDR3 protein: CASSYGRYQPQHF. In DNA, the CDR3 is TGTGCCAGCAGTTACGGCAGATATCAGCCCCAGCATTTT.